Each of the 18 T cell receptor beta chains below was sequenced from the same sample in a study of early T cells in non-severe SARS-CoV-2 infection. TCRdb re-called the 5' RACE reads with MiXCR, one entry per CDR3 protein. The sample lists about 30,000 distinct CDR3 sequences; around 6% were seen once. Sequencing input: whole blood. Receptors were obtained from an adult who was a healthcare worker with PCR-confirmed SARS-CoV-2 infection or an uninfected control (not recorded which).

This clonotype is labeled medium-sized. The genes are TRBV20-1 and TRBJ1-6; D is possibly TRBD1 (5 bases). The V end was cut by 4 bases, the J end by 5 bases, with 9 bases between. The CDR3 spans 13 residues. Germline CDR1 DFQATT, CDR2 SNEGSKA (reference sequence). The CDR3, as DNA: TGCAGTGCTACGGGACCGGATAATTCACCCCTCCACTTT. Translated, it gives CSATGPDNSPLHF.

J is TRBJ2-7 and V is TRBV30, with 10 bases aligning to TRBD1. The CDR3 totals 13 residues. With 8 bases clipped from V and 6 bases from J, the junction kept 10 bases outside the gene matches. CDR1 is GTSNPN, CDR2 SVGIG, per germline (reference sequence). DNA for the CDR3: TGTGCCGTATCCGGGACAGGGGATGGCGAGCAGTACTTC. Amino acid sequence: CAVSGTGDGEQYF. Variable domain in full (rest from reference TRBV30 and TRBJ2-7): SQTIHQWPATLVQPVGSPLSLECTVEGTSNPNLYWYRQAAGRGLQLLFYSVGIGQISSEVPQNLSASRPQDRQFILSSKKLLLSDSGFYLCAVSGTGDGEQYFGPGTRLTVT.

The chain carries TRBV27 and TRBJ1-5, with D perhaps TRBD1 (6 bases). The V end was cut by 3 bases, the J end by 8 bases, with 17 bases between. Germline CDR1 reads MNHEY; CDR2 reads SMNVEV (reference sequence). This CDR3 is built from 15 residues. The CDR3 is CASSLGGLPLKPQHF. The CDR3 coding sequence is TGTGCCAGCAGTTTGGGGGGCTTACCTCTCAAGCCCCAGCATTTT.

In its sample, this clonotype was seen many times. The chain uses TRBV4-2 and TRBJ1-2, with D possibly TRBD1 on 6 matching bases. The CDR3 has 14 residues. Looked up from germline, CDR1 is LGHNA and CDR2 is YNFKEQ. V lost 1 base and J lost 4, with 10 bases in between. The DNA for the CDR3 is TGTGCCAGCAGCCAAGCGGCGACAGGCTATGGCTACACCTTC. The encoded protein is CASSQAATGYGYTF.

This clonotype was seen ten or more times. The chain couples TRBV20-1 to TRBJ1-1, with D perhaps matching TRBD1 (5 bases). V dropped 3 bases and J dropped 3 bases, with 14 bases sitting between them. Germline V CDR1 and CDR2: DFQATT, SNEGSKA (reference sequence). This CDR3 is 14 amino acids long. DNA of the CDR3: TGCAGTGCTAGGGGTGTCGGGGGGTACACTGAAGCTTTCTTT. Translation gives CSARGVGGYTEAFF.

This clonotype appeared a few times. J is TRBJ1-6 and V is TRBV18; no clear D gene. The CDR3 sequence is 14 residues long. Per germline, CDR1 KGHSH and CDR2 LQKENI. V was shortened by 2 bases and J by 10 bases, with 12 bases between the two germline ends. Here the CDR3 reads CASSPSQEKSPLHF. For the CDR3, the DNA is TGTGCCAGCTCACCAAGTCAGGAGAAATCACCCCTCCACTTT.

This clonotype was observed at least ten times. V usage is TRBV11-2 and J usage is TRBJ1-6; the D is unclear. This CDR3 contains 12 residues. The germline gives CDR1 SGHAT, CDR2 FQNNGV. Trimming took off 5 bases at V and 7 bases at J, with 6 bases between the two ends. The chain's CDR3 is CASSLHNSPLHF. The CDR3 coding sequence is TGTGCCAGCAGCCTACACAATTCACCCCTCCACTTT.

In this sample, this clonotype turned up many times. V and J are TRBV4-3 and TRBJ2-3, with 11 positions matching TRBD2. The CDR3 totals 20 residues. With V trimmed by 0 bases and J by 3 bases, 14 bases remained unmatched. Germline CDR1 and CDR2: LGHNA and YSLEER. The CDR3 is CASSQDQVGTSGYGTDTQYF. CDR3 in DNA: TGCGCCAGCAGCCAAGATCAGGTCGGGACTAGCGGCTATGGGACAGATACGCAGTATTTT.

This clonotype occurred many times. This chain uses TRBV20-1 with TRBJ2-5; 8 nucleotides align to TRBD2. The CDR3 extends over 13 amino acids. Trimming took 7 bases from V and 5 from J; bases not matched to a gene: 9. The V gene's germline CDR1 is DFQATT and CDR2 SNEGSKA (reference sequence). The CDR3 is CSGVGRAVETQYF. CDR3 sequence (DNA): TGCAGTGGAGTCGGGAGGGCCGTGGAGACCCAGTACTTC.

The CDR3 reads CASSPFGQGYTEAFF. For the CDR3, the DNA is TGCGCCAGCAGCCCCTTCGGACAGGGGTACACTGAAGCTTTCTTT. This chain links TRBV4-3 with TRBJ1-1, with 9 positions matching TRBD1. V lost 4 bases to trimming and J lost 3 bases; unmatched junction nucleotides: 6. Germline V lookup: CDR1 LGHNA, CDR2 YSLEER. There are 15 residues in the CDR3.

This clonotype occurred a few times. The rearrangement joins TRBV6-5 to TRBJ1-1; 9 nucleotides match TRBD1. CDR3 size: 14 residues. Germline lookup yields CDR1 MNHEY and CDR2 SVGAGI. V lost 5 bases to trimming and J lost 1 base; unmatched junction nucleotides: 2. In DNA form, the CDR3 reads TGTGCCAGCAGTCACAGGGGGCGGAACACTGAAGCTTTCTTT. This sequence encodes CASSHRGRNTEAFF.

The sample holds many counts of this clonotype. This sequence joins TRBV13 and TRBJ1-6; maybe TRBD1 (6 bases). V lost 5 bases, J lost 6 bases, and 11 bases lay in between. Looked up from germline, CDR1 is PRHDT and CDR2 is FYEKMQ (reference sequence). The CDR3 spans 14 residues. The CDR3 is CASSDGQFNSPLHF. CDR3 DNA: TGTGCCAGCAGCGACGGACAGTTTAATTCACCCCTCCACTTT.

The chain employs TRBV10-3 and TRBJ1-1; 9 bases are shared with TRBD1. The V segment lost 1 base and the J segment 3 bases; nucleotides outside the gene matches: 9. The germline V gene encodes CDR1 ENHRY and CDR2 SYGVKD. The CDR3 is 17 residues long. CDR3 coding DNA: TGTGCCATCAGTGAGTTCGCGACAGGGGGACTTGACACTGAAGCTTTCTTT. Translating gives CAISEFATGGLDTEAFF.

The chain carries TRBV4-1 and TRBJ1-1, with 8 bases fitting TRBD1. The J segment lost 0 bases and the V segment lost 3 bases, leaving 3 bases of the junction unmatched. From germline, CDR1 is MGHRA and CDR2 YSYEKL. The CDR3 totals 15 residues. The CDR3 DNA reads TGCGCCAGCAGCCAGGGACAGGCTTTGAACACTGAAGCTTTCTTT. Translating gives CASSQGQALNTEAFF.

This clonotype was seen ten or more times. The genes are TRBV18 and TRBJ2-1; perhaps TRBD1 as D (5 bases). With 1 base removed from V and 7 bases from J, the gap between germline ends came to 8 bases. This CDR3 comprises 13 residues. The germline V gene has CDR1 KGHSH and CDR2 LQKENI. CDR3 sequence reads: CASSPQQENEQFF. The CDR3 DNA sequence: TGTGCCAGCTCACCACAACAGGAGAATGAGCAGTTCTTC.

The table lists this clonotype with many counts. The V gene is TRBV3-1, the J gene TRBJ1-2, with D unclear. The CDR3 extends over 11 amino acids. V lost 1 base to trimming and J lost 9 bases, with 6 bases between them. The germline V gene encodes CDR1 LGHDT and CDR2 YNNKEL (reference sequence). The CDR3 region is CASSQGGSYTF. CDR3 coding DNA: TGTGCCAGCAGCCAAGGAGGCAGCTACACCTTC.

This clonotype was detected only a few times. The genes are TRBV5-1 and TRBJ2-2; TRBD2 aligns across 15 bases. CDR3 length: 16 amino acids. In germline, CDR1 is SGHRS, CDR2 YFSETQ. The J segment lost 7 bases and the V segment lost 4 bases, leaving 5 bases of the junction unmatched. The CDR3 coding sequence is TGCGCCAGCAGCCCCGGACTAGCGGGAGGGAACGGGGAGCTGTTTTTT. Protein sequence: CASSPGLAGGNGELFF.

In this sample, this clonotype is medium-sized (0.01 to 0.1%). The chain combines TRBV12-3 or TRBV12-4 with TRBJ1-2; perhaps TRBD1 as D (5 bases). The CDR3 spans 14 residues. With 6 bases removed from V and 7 bases from J, the gap between germline ends came to 18 bases. Written as DNA, the CDR3 is TGTGCCAGCAGACCCAGGGAGGTCCAGGGTGGCTACACCTTC. Translating gives CASRPREVQGGYTF.